The clone carrying this TCR beta chain was found a few times. What it recognizes is unknown. The record originates from a study of OX40 agonist ivuxolimab in advanced cancers. Study at large: Patient treatment consisted of intravenous ivuxolimab administration every 2 weeks at 0.01 to 10 mg/kg. General observations from the study: Antigens targeted by the expanded peripheral T cells were not determined.

Repertoires were generated with immunoSEQ multiplex PCR, while TCRdb's copy carries only in-frame clones and drops some. The top ten hold approximately 0.3% of the sample, which has roughly 80,000 clones, 80% to 90% seen once. This receptor was taken from an adult with an advanced solid tumor such as melanoma, head and neck, liver or kidney cancer. The source material was CD4+ or CD8+ T cells sorted from blood, sampled in a trial of the OX40 agonist ivuxolimab.

CDR3 sequence reads: CASSQEIRGGTEAFF. In DNA, the CDR3 is TGCGCCAGCAGCCAAGAAATAAGGGGGGGCACTGAAGCTTTCTTT. The V gene is TRBV4-1, the J gene TRBJ1-1; a weak D match, TRBD1 (6 bases). This CDR3 region has 15 residues. The ends were cut back, 0 bases at V and 4 bases at J, with 12 bases in the middle. CDR1 MGHRA and CDR2 YSYEKL come from the germline V gene.